The sample holds one count of the clone carrying this TCR beta chain. The antigen is undetermined. These data come from a study of OX40 agonist ivuxolimab in advanced cancers. Overall study context: Prior therapy, whether anti-PD-1, anti-PD-L1 or anti-CTLA-4, was allowed, and roughly 41% had some. Whole-study results and caveats: Average numbers of expanded clones were greater in CD8+ T cells than in CD4+.

Method: immunoSEQ multiplex PCR; TCRdb's copy keeps in-frame clones and lacks some. The table has about 19,000 clones, about 89% seen once; the top ten hold 40% to 55%. The V and J ends lost 0 bases and 13 bases respectively, with 8 bases between them. CDR1 is SGDLS, CDR2 YYNGEE, per germline. The CDR3 is 11 residues long. The cohort excluded patients with autoimmune disease history or systemic immunosuppression. This material consisted of CD4+ or CD8+ T cells sorted from blood, taken in a trial of the OX40 agonist ivuxolimab. The V gene is TRBV9, the J gene TRBJ2-1; D possibly matches TRBD1 or TRBD2 (5 bases each). The sequence was obtained from an adult with an advanced solid tumor such as melanoma, head and neck, liver or kidney cancer. The CDR3 loop reads CASSVGGTQFF. Here the CDR3 DNA reads TGTGCCAGCAGCGTAGGAGGGACCCAGTTCTTC. Full variable domain (outside the CDR3, taken from reference TRBV9 and TRBJ2-1): DSGVTQTPKHLITATGQRVTLRCSPRSGDLSVYWYQQSLDQGLQFLIQYYNGEERAKGNILERFSAQQFPDLHSELNLSSLELGDSALYFCASSVGGTQFFGPGTRLTVL.